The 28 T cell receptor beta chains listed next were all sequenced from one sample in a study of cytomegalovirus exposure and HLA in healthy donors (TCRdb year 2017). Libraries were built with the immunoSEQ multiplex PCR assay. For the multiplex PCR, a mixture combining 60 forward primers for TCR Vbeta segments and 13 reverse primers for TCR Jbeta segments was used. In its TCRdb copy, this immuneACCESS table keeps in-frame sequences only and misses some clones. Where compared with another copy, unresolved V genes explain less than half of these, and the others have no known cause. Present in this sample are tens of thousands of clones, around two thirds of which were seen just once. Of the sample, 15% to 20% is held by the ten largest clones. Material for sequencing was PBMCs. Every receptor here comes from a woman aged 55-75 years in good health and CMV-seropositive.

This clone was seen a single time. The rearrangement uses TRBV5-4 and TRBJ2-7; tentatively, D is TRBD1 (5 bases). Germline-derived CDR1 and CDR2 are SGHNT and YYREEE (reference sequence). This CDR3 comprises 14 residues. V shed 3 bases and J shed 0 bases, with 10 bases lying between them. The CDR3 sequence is CASSSEQASYEQYF. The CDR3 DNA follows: TGTGCCAGCAGCTCTGAACAGGCCTCCTACGAGCAGTACTTC.

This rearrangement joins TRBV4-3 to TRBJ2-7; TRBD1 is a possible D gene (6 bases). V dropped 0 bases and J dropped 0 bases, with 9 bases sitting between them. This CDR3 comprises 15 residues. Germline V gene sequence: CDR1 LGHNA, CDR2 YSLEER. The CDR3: CASSQEGTSSYEQYF. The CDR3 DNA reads TGCGCCAGCAGCCAAGAAGGGACAAGCTCCTACGAGCAGTACTTC.

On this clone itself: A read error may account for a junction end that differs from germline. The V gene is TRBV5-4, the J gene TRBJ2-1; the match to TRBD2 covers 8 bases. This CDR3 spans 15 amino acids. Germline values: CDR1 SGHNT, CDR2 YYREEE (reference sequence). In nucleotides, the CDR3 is TGCGCCAGCAGCCCTGAGCGGGGGCCAGACAATGAGCAGTTCTTC. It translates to CASSPERGPDNEQFF.

This chain's CDR3 is CAGRGERDEQYF. CDR3 coding DNA: TGTGCCGGTCGGGGAGAAAGGGACGAGCAGTACTTC. The V gene is TRBV30, the J gene TRBJ2-7; tentatively, D is TRBD2 (5 bases). Per the germline V gene, CDR1 is GTSNPN and CDR2 is SVGIG (reference sequence). The CDR3 totals 12 residues. Deletions cut 8 bases from V and 5 bases from J, with 16 bases between.

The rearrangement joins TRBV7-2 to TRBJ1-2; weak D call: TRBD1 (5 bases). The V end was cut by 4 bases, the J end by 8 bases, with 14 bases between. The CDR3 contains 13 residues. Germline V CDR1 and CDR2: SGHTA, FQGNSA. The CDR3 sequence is CASSSRQIRGYTF. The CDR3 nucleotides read TGTGCCAGCAGCTCCCGACAGATTCGGGGCTACACCTTC.

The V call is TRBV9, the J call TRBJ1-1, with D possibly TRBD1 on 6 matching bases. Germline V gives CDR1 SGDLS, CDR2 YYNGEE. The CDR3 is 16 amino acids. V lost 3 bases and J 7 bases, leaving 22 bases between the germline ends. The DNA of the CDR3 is TGTGCCAGCAGCGCCCTGGACAGTTTCTATACCCTTGAAGCTTTCTTT. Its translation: CASSALDSFYTLEAFF.

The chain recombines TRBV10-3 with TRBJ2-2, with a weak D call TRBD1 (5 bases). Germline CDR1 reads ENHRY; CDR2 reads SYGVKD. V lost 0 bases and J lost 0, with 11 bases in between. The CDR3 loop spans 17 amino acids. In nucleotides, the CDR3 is TGTGCCATCAGTGAGTCCACAGGCCTTTCGAACACCGGGGAGCTGTTTTTT. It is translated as CAISESTGLSNTGELFF.

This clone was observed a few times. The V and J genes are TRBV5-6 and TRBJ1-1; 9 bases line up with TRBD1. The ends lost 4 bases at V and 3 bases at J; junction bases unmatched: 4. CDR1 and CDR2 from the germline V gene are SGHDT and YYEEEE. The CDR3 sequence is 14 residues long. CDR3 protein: CASSRDRVDTEAFF. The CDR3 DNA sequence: TGTGCCAGCAGCCGGGACAGGGTGGACACTGAAGCTTTCTTT.

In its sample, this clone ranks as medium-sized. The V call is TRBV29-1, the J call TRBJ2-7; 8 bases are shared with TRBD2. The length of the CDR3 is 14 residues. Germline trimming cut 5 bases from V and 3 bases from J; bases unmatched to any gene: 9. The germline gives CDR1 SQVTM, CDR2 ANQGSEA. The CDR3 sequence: CSVHGGTSSYEQYF. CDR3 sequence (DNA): TGCAGCGTTCACGGGGGGACTAGTAGCTACGAGCAGTACTTC.

CDR3 residues: CASSLAFDSPYGYTF. Written as DNA, the CDR3 is TGTGCCAGCAGCTTAGCGTTCGACAGCCCCTATGGCTACACCTTC. This chain uses TRBV7-2 with TRBJ1-2; perhaps TRBD1 as D (5 bases). The CDR3 covers 15 residues. Trimming pared 0 bases from V and 4 bases from J, leaving 12 bases between. Per the germline V gene, CDR1 is SGHTA and CDR2 is FQGNSA.

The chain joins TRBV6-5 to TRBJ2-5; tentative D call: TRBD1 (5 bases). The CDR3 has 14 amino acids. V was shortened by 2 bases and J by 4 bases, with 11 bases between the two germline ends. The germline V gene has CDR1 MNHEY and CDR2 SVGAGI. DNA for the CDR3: TGTGCCAGCAGTTACAGCACAGGTAGAGAGACCCAGTACTTC. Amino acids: CASSYSTGRETQYF.

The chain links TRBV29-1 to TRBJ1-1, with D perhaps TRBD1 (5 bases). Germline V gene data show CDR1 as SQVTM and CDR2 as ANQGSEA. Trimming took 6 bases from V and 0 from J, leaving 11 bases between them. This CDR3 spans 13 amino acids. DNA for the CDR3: TGCAGCGTGTACCCACAGGTGAACACTGAAGCTTTCTTT. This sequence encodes CSVYPQVNTEAFF.

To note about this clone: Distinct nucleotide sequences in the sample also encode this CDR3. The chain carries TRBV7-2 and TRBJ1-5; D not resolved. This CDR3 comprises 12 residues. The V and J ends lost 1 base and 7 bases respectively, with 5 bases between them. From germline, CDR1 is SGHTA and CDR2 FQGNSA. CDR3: CASSLDSQPQHF. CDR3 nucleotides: TGTGCCAGCAGCTTAGATAGCCAGCCCCAGCATTTT.

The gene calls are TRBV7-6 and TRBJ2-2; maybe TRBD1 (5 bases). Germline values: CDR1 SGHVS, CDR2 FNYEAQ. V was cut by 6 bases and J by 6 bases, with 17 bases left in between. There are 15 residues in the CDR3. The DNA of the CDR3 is TGTGCCAGCAGGGTTACAGGAGAAATCGCCGGGGAGCTGTTTTTT. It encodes CASRVTGEIAGELFF.

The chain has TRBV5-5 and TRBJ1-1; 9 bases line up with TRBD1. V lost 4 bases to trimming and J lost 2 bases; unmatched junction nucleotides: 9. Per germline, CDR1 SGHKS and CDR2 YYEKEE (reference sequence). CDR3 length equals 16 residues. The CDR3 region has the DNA TGTGCCAGCAGCCTCGGACAGGGGACGATTAACACTGAAGCTTTCTTT. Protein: CASSLGQGTINTEAFF.

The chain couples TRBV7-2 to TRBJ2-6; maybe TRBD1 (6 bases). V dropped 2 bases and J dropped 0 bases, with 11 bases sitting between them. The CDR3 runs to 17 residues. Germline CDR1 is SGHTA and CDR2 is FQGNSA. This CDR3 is CASSLHTGNSGANVLTF. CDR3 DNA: TGTGCCAGCAGCTTACACACAGGGAACTCTGGGGCCAACGTCCTGACTTTC.

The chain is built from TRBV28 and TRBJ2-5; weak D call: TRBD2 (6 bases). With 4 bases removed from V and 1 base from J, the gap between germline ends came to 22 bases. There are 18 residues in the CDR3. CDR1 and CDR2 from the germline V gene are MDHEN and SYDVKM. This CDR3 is CASSSSQGLGSLQETQYF. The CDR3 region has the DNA TGTGCCAGCAGTTCATCCCAGGGACTTGGCTCGCTCCAAGAGACCCAGTACTTC.

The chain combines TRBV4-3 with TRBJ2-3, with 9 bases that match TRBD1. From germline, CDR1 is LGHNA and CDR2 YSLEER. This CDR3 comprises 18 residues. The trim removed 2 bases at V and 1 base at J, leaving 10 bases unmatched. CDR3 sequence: CASSQLETRQGGTDTQYF. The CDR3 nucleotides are TGCGCCAGCAGCCAACTCGAAACTCGACAGGGGGGCACAGATACGCAGTATTTT.

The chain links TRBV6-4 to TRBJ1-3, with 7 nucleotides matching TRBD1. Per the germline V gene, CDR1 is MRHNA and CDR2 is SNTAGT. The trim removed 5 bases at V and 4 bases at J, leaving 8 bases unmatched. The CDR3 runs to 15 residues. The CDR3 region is CASSRDSSLGNTIYF. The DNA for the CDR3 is TGTGCCAGCAGTCGGGACAGCTCCTTGGGAAACACCATATATTTT.

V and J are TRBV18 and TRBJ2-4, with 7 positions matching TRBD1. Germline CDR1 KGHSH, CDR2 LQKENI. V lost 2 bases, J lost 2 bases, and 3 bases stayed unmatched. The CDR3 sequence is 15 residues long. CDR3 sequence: CASSPDRASKNIQYF. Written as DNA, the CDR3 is TGTGCCAGCTCACCAGACAGGGCCTCCAAAAACATTCAGTACTTC.

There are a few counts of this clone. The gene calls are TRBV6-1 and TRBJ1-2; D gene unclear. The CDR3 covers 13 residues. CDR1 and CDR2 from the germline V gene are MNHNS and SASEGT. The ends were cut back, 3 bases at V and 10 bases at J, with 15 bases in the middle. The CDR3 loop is CASSEVMYESYTF. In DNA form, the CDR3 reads TGTGCCAGCAGTGAGGTGATGTACGAGTCCTACACCTTC.

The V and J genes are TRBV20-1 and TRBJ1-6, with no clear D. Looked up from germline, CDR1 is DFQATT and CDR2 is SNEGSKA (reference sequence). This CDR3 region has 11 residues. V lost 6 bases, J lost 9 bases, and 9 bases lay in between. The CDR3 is CSAPSGSPLHF. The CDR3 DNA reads TGCAGTGCCCCATCGGGTTCACCCCTCCACTTT.

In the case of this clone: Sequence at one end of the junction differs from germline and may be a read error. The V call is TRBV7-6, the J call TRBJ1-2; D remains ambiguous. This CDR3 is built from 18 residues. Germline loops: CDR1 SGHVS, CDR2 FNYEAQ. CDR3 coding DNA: TGTGTCAGCAGCTTAGCGCTAATAAGAGAGGGTGGTGGTTATGGCTACACCTTC. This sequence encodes CVSSLALIREGGGYGYTF.

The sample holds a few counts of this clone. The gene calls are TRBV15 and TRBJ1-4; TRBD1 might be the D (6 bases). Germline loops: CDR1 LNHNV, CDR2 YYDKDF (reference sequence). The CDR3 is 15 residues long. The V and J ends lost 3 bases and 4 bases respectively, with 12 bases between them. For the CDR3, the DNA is TGTGCCACCAGCAGTAGGACAGCTAATAATGAAAAACTGTTTTTT. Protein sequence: CATSSRTANNEKLFF.

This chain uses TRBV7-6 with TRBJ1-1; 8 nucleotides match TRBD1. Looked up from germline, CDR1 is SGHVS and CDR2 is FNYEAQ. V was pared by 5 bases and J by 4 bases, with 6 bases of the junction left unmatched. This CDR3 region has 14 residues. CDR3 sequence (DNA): TGTGCCAGCAGCCCAGGGGGCGGGGCCACTGAAGCTTTCTTT. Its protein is CASSPGGGATEAFF. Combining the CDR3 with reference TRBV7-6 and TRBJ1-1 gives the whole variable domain GAGVSQSPRYKVTKRGQDVALRCDPISGHVSLYWYRQALGQGPEFLTYFNYEAQQDKSGLPNDRFSAERPEGSISTLTIQRTEQRDSAMYRCASSPGGGATEAFFGQGTRLTVV.

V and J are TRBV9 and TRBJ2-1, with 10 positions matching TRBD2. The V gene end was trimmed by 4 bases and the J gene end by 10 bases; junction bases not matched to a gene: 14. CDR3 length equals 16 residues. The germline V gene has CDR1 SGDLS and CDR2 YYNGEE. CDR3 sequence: CASSLIAGGGFREQFF. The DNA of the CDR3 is TGTGCCAGCAGCCTAATAGCGGGGGGAGGGTTTAGAGAGCAGTTCTTC. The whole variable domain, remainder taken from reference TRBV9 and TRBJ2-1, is DSGVTQTPKHLITATGQRVTLRCSPRSGDLSVYWYQQSLDQGLQFLIQYYNGEERAKGNILERFSAQQFPDLHSELNLSSLELGDSALYFCASSLIAGGGFREQFFGPGTRLTVL.

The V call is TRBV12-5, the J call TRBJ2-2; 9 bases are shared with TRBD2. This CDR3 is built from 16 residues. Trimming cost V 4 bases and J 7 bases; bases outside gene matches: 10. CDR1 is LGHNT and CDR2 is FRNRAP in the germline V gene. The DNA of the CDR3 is TGTGCTAGTGGTTCTAGCGGGGAGGTGGGGCACGGGGAGCTGTTTTTT. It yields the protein CASGSSGEVGHGELFF.

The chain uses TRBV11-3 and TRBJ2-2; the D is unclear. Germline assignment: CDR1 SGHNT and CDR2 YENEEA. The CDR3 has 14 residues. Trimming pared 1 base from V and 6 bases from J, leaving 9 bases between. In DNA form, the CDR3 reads TGTGCCAGCAGCTTAGGAAGGCTAGCCGGGGAGCTGTTTTTT. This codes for CASSLGRLAGELFF.